The clone carrying this TCR beta chain was detected many times. Its antigen is still unknown. This entry is derived from a study of blood T cells in healthy people across ages. Study conclusions and caveats: Versus aged donors, long-lived donors had higher diversity and more naive CD4+ cells. Getting older went along with TCR beta diversity per million T cells dropping roughly linearly.

Alongside a J-beta primer mix, a sample-barcoded 5' primer served in a second PCR lasting roughly 6 to 11 cycles. In TCRdb, the 5' RACE reads were re-called with MiXCR into one record per CDR3 protein. The top ten hold around 15% of the sample, which has approximately 810,000 distinct CDR3 sequences, around 28% seen once. Input material: blood. The TCR comes from an elderly woman in good health.

This chain's CDR3 is CASSFFGGGSETQYF. Here the CDR3 DNA reads TGTGCCAGCAGCTTCTTCGGCGGGGGGTCAGAGACCCAGTACTTC. This sequence joins TRBV7-2 and TRBJ2-5; TRBD2 matches 8 bases. V was clipped by 3 bases and J by 4 bases; unmatched bases: 7. Germline CDR1 reads SGHTA; CDR2 reads FQGNSA. There are 15 residues in the CDR3.